This T cell receptor (beta chain) was retrieved from a study of CD8+ T cells in alopecia areata. As for the study in general: Patients in the treated group were given tofacitinib by mouth, 5 to 10 mg twice a day.

Trimming cost V 5 bases and J 1 base; bases outside gene matches: 10. Germline values: CDR1 SQVTM, CDR2 ANQGSEA. The CDR3 extends over 15 amino acids. Whole-study findings and limits: Patients shared TCRs less clearly than mice did, possibly for HLA-related reasons. Sequences from scalp samples also cover resident alphabeta T cells of normal skin. Within the top 100, expanded CD8+ clones significantly decreased with tofacitinib, as did scalp clonality.

The treatment here: oral pan-JAK inhibitor, 5-10 mg twice daily. Concerning this clone itself: Its antigen remains unknown.

Sequencing templates came from extracted RNA that was reverse transcribed into cDNA. Produced via immunoSEQ multiplex PCR; TCRdb's table is partial and in-frame only. This sample has roughly 98,000 clones; 50% to 75% occur once, and the top ten carry 15%. The rearrangement joins TRBV29-1 to TRBJ1-2; TRBD1 agrees at 7 bases. The receptor was derived from a human donor with alopecia areata. Material: CD8+ T cells sorted from blood, obtained at week 4, from a patient treated with tofacitinib. The CDR3 sequence is CSVPQTGTLNYGYTF. CDR3 DNA: TGCAGCGTTCCACAGACAGGGACCCTTAACTATGGCTACACCTTC.